This TCR beta chain was sequenced in a study of T cell responses to AZD1222 COVID-19 vaccine. Study-level findings and limits: At baseline, just a handful of AZD1222 recipients tested seropositive.

Germline lookup yields CDR1 SGHAT and CDR2 FQNNGV. The CDR3 length is 18 residues. The trim removed 1 base at V and 4 bases at J, leaving 12 bases unmatched. To note about this clone: Its target is not known.

TCRdb's copy holds only in-frame clones and misses some; the assay was immunoSEQ multiplex PCR. The data show more than 85,000 clones, approximately 90% seen once. The input for sequencing was peripheral blood, taken on day 0 of AZD1222 vaccination. The source of this sequence is an adult in good health. The rearrangement links TRBV11-2 to TRBJ1-2; 10 bases map to TRBD1. This CDR3 is CASSLGSGTGVLGYGYTF. As DNA, the CDR3 is TGTGCCAGCAGCTTAGGTTCCGGGACAGGGGTTTTGGGCTATGGCTACACCTTC.